This TCR beta chain was observed in a study of cytomegalovirus exposure and HLA in healthy donors. About this clone itself: Its target is unknown.

The PCR made use of 60 Vbeta and 13 Jbeta primers. The method was immunoSEQ multiplex PCR; TCRdb's version includes in-frame clones alone and lacks a portion of them. The profile shows more than 75,000 clones, 79% of them singletons. The study, taken as a whole, reports: Certain sequence variants were highly shared and formed a cluster, and this cluster was likely a sequencing artifact. Earlier analysis looked at TCR beta V segments, and most were productive about 87% or about 30% of the time. A missense variant in DCLRE1C was later tied to TCR beta V- and J-gene trimming.

The donors, nominally healthy at sampling, likely had unrecorded immune exposures. The specimen was PBMCs. The receptor's source is a woman aged 40 to 50 in good health and CMV-seronegative.

The CDR3 protein is CASSTMTGDNSPLHF. CDR3 DNA sequence: TGTGCCAGCAGCACAATGACAGGAGATAATTCACCCCTCCACTTT. J is TRBJ1-6 and V is TRBV5-4; TRBD1 is a possible D gene (6 bases). Trimming cost V 4 bases and J 5 bases, with 13 bases left between them. Germline V gives CDR1 SGHNT, CDR2 YYREEE (reference sequence). The CDR3 is 15 residues long.